Each of the 12 T cell receptor beta chains below was sequenced from the same sample in a study of CD4 T cells in relation to SARS-CoV-2 and coronaviruses. The table came from immunoSEQ multiplex PCR; TCRdb's copy has only in-frame clones and leaves some out. The sample yields about 54,000 clones, 92% seen once. The sample consisted of naive CD4+ T cells from PBMCs. Subset described: naive CD4+ T cells isolated by negative enrichment. Receptors were obtained from an adult with COVID-19.

V gene TRBV10-2 combines with J gene TRBJ1-1; 9 bases are shared with TRBD1. The CDR3 length is 14 residues. After removal of 2 bases from V and 4 bases from J, the junction contained 2 bases not matched to a gene. Looked up from germline, CDR1 is WSHSY and CDR2 is SAAADI. CDR3 protein: CASSERTGATEAFF. The CDR3 DNA reads as TGCGCCAGCAGTGAGCGGACAGGGGCCACTGAAGCTTTCTTT.

Only one count was recorded for this clone. CDR3 sequence (DNA): TGTGCCAGCAGCCAAGACAGGGGGGAGCAGTACTTC. This gives the protein CASSQDRGEQYF. The chain is built from TRBV3-1 (or the pseudogene TRBV3-2) and TRBJ2-7; 7 bases are shared with TRBD1. J gave up 7 bases and V 0 bases, and 0 bases lay outside the gene matches. The germline V gene encodes CDR1 LGHDT and CDR2 YNNKEL (reference sequence). The CDR3 has 12 residues.

This sequence joins TRBV5-1 and TRBJ2-3; no definite D call. V lost 4 bases, J lost 0 bases, and 6 bases lay in between. This CDR3 comprises 13 residues. The germline CDR1 and CDR2 sequences are SGHRS and YFSETQ. In DNA, the CDR3 is TGCGCCAGCAGCGGTTTAAGCACAGATACGCAGTATTTT. It specifies CASSGLSTDTQYF.

The gene calls are TRBV27 and TRBJ2-7, with D uncertain. Germline CDR1 MNHEY, CDR2 SMNVEV (reference sequence). The CDR3 extends over 15 amino acids. The V end was cut by 1 base, the J end by 4 bases, with 14 bases between. CDR3 in amino acids: CASSLFGPLGYEQYF. The CDR3 region has the DNA TGTGCCAGCAGTTTATTCGGACCATTGGGGTACGAGCAGTACTTC.

CDR3 protein: CSATYQETQYF. The CDR3 DNA sequence: TGCAGTGCTACGTACCAAGAGACCCAGTACTTC. The chain recombines TRBV20-1 with TRBJ2-5; D not resolved. Germline V gene data show CDR1 as DFQATT and CDR2 as SNEGSKA (reference sequence). The CDR3 runs 11 residues. Trimming pared 4 bases from V and 0 bases from J, leaving 3 bases between.

The chain couples TRBV15 to TRBJ2-5, with a possible D match to TRBD2 (7 bases). Germline CDR1 is LNHNV and CDR2 is YYDKDF (reference sequence). Trimming left V 1 base short and J 7 bases short, with 13 bases between. This CDR3 region has 14 residues. CDR3 nucleotide sequence: TGTGCCACCAGCAGAGGCCGGGGGGCAGTGACCCAGTACTTC. Translation: CATSRGRGAVTQYF.

The rearrangement uses TRBV5-1 and TRBJ2-5; no definite D call. Per germline, CDR1 SGHRS and CDR2 YFSETQ. The CDR3 is 17 amino acids. Deletions cut 5 bases from V and 1 base from J, with 21 bases between. Written as DNA, the CDR3 is TGCGCCAGCAGTCTAGGGCTCCAACTACACCCCCAAGAGACCCAGTACTTC. Translating it yields CASSLGLQLHPQETQYF. The entire variable domain, with the rest obtained from reference TRBV5-1 and TRBJ2-5, is as follows: KAGVTQTPRYLIKTRGQQVTLSCSPISGHRSVSWYQQTPGQGLQFLFEYFSETQRNKGNFPGRFSGRQFSNSRSEMNVSTLELGDSALYLCASSLGLQLHPQETQYFGPGTRLLVL.

The chain is built from TRBV5-4 and TRBJ2-2; 15 bases fit TRBD2. Per the germline V gene, CDR1 is SGHNT and CDR2 is YYREEE (reference sequence). With V trimmed by 7 bases and J by 0 bases, 7 bases remained unmatched. This CDR3 spans 18 amino acids. This CDR3 reads CASAGGLAGGTNTGELFF. The CDR3 DNA sequence: TGTGCCAGCGCCGGGGGACTAGCGGGGGGAACGAACACCGGGGAGCTGTTTTTT.

This clone has a handful of counts. The CDR3 nucleotides read TGTGCCAGCAGTTCGCCCGGGCAGCCCCAGCATTTT. This gives the protein CASSSPGQPQHF. This chain uses TRBV28 with TRBJ1-5, with D hard to call. CDR1 is MDHEN, CDR2 SYDVKM, per germline. There are 12 residues in the CDR3. V lost 4 bases and J 7 bases, leaving 8 bases between the germline ends.

The chain uses TRBV30 and TRBJ2-5; 7 bases agree with TRBD1. Trimming removed 2 bases from V and 1 base from J; junction bases left unmatched: 4. Germline values: CDR1 GTSNPN, CDR2 SVGIG (reference sequence). There are 14 residues in the CDR3. CDR3: CAWSPGTVQETQYF. The CDR3 DNA reads as TGTGCCTGGAGTCCCGGGACAGTCCAAGAGACCCAGTACTTC.

The chain employs TRBV29-1 and TRBJ2-5; 10 bases map to TRBD2. Looked up from germline, CDR1 is SQVTM and CDR2 is ANQGSEA. The CDR3 is 12 residues long. Trimming cost V 7 bases and J 5 bases; bases outside gene matches: 4. The CDR3 DNA reads as TGCAGCGGGAGCGGGAGGGTTGAGACCCAGTACTTC. Residues: CSGSGRVETQYF.

The chain carries TRBV18 and TRBJ1-4, with 10 positions matching TRBD1. V shed 4 bases and J 14 bases; nucleotides not matched to a gene: 16. The CDR3 runs to 16 residues. The V gene's germline CDR1 is KGHSH and CDR2 LQKENI. In DNA, the CDR3 is TGTGCCAGCTCACGGGACAGGGGATCGGACTTTTCGTACCTGTTTTTT. Its translation: CASSRDRGSDFSYLFF.